This T cell receptor beta chain was observed in a study of blood T cell repertoires in COVID-19. The CDR3 runs 16 residues. V dropped 2 bases and J dropped 4; count of bases not matched to a gene: 10. Germline CDR1 reads MGHRA; CDR2 reads YSYEKL. The data were produced by immunoSEQ multiplex PCR, yet TCRdb's version contains in-frame clones alone and is incomplete. This table has about 300,000 clones, about nine tenths appearing once. The source of this sequence is a man aged 25 to 45 who had recovered from COVID-19. The sample comprised PBMCs or T cells enriched from blood (not recorded which). The chain carries TRBV4-1 and TRBJ2-7, with 8 nucleotides matching TRBD2. The CDR3 here is CASSQSGPAGVYEQYF. The CDR3 DNA is TGCGCCAGCAGCCAATCCGGTCCAGCGGGAGTGTACGAGCAGTACTTC.